These T cell receptor beta chains were read from a single sample in a study of beta chain features in type 1 diabetes. Assay used: immunoSEQ multiplex PCR; TCRdb lists only in-frame clones, some missing. This table has more than 250,000 clones, about 13% appearing once. Sample: naive CD4+ T cells from blood. These receptors all stem from a man aged 25 to 40 with type 1 diabetes. The CDR3 runs from the conserved cysteine through the conserved F or W. D genes are given only for firm matches. Some rows mark clone size as missing; the rest say once, few, many or name a class of expanded clone.

>TRBD1|TRBJ1-5|TRBV7-9|-
TGTGCCAGCAGCTTGGGGACAGGGTCAGGCCAGCCCCAGCATTTT
CASSLGTGSGQPQHF
>-|TRBJ2-3|TRBV9|-
TGTGCCAGCTGTCGAGGGAGTCAAGCAGATACGCAGTATTTT
CASCRGSQADTQYF
>-|TRBJ1-1|TRBV7-2|few
TGTGCCAGCAGCTTAGTAGGGGGGGAAACTGAAGCTTTCTTT
CASSLVGGETEAFF
>TRBD1|TRBJ2-7|TRBV28|-
TGTGCCAGCAGTTTATCGGACAGGGGCTACGAGCAGTACTTC
CASSLSDRGYEQYF
>-|TRBJ2-5|TRBV2|few
TGTGCCAGCAGTGAAAGACTGTCGGCGGAGACCCAGTACTTC
CASSERLSAETQYF
>TRBD1|TRBJ2-1|TRBV9|-
TGTGCCAGCAGCGTCGGGACAGCTAACCAAGATGAGCAGTTCTTC
CASSVGTANQDEQFF
>-|TRBJ2-5|TRBV27|-
TGTGCCAGCAGTTTCCTCCCGGGCCAAGAGACCCAGTACTTC
CASSFLPGQETQYF
>TRBD2|TRBJ2-7|TRBV18|-
TGTGCCAGCTCGGAGGGGACTAGCGTAACTTACGAGCAGTACTTC
CASSEGTSVTYEQYF
>-|TRBJ1-2|TRBV30|-
TGTGCCTGGAGTGTACGAGGGAACAGGGCTAATGGCTACACCTTC
CAWSVRGNRANGYTF
>TRBD1|TRBJ1-2|TRBV7-2|few
TGTGCCAGCAGCAGTGGGACAGGAAAACGGGGTGGCTACACCTTC
CASSSGTGKRGGYTF
>-|TRBJ2-5|TRBV4-2|few
TGTGCCAGCAGCCAAGGTCTTGGGGCGGGACAAGAGACCCAGTACTTC
CASSQGLGAGQETQYF
>-|TRBJ2-3|TRBV7-2|-
TGTGCCAGCAGCTTTCAAGACTCAGGGGCAGATACGCAGTATTTT
CASSFQDSGADTQYF
>TRBD2|TRBJ2-5|TRBV7-8|-
TGTGCCAGCAGCTTAGCACGAAAGGGACTAGCGGAACAAGAGACCCAGTACTTC
CASSLARKGLAEQETQYF
>TRBD2|TRBJ2-3|TRBV9|-
TGTGCCAGCAGCGCAGGACTAGCGGGAGGTGATACGCAGTATTTT
CASSAGLAGGDTQYF
>-|TRBJ2-5|TRBV4-1|-
TGCGCCAGCAGCCAAGAGGCGAGACGGGACACATGGGGAGAGACCCAGTACTTC
CASSQEARRDTWGETQYF
>-|TRBJ2-7|TRBV5-4|few
TGTGCCAGCAGCTTGATAATGGAGGAGCAGTACTTC
CASSLIMEEQYF
>-|TRBJ2-5|TRBV30|few
TGTGCCTGGAGTGTAGCAGAGACCCAGTACTTC
CAWSVAETQYF
>-|TRBJ2-2|TRBV5-1|-
TGCGCCAGCAGCTTGGCCGCAGGGGCGAACACCGGGGAGCTGTTTTTT
CASSLAAGANTGELFF
>TRBD2|TRBJ2-1|TRBV5-1|-
TGCGCCAGCAGCCCTGGACTAGCGGGGCACTACAATGAGCAGTTCTTC
CASSPGLAGHYNEQFF
>TRBD1|TRBJ1-1|TRBV25-1|few
TGTGCCAGCAGTGATGAGGGACAGTGGAACACTGAAGCTTTCTTT
CASSDEGQWNTEAFF
>TRBD2|TRBJ2-5|TRBV29-1|few
TGCAGCTCGTCTAGCGGGAGCTCCCAAGAGACCCAGTACTTC
CSSSSGSSQETQYF
>-|TRBJ2-7|TRBV20-1|-
TGCAGTGCTAGACTCTACGAGCAGTACTTC
CSARLYEQYF
>-|TRBJ2-6|TRBV5-1|few
TGCGCCAGCAGGCGAGGGGGGGGCACTGGGGCCAACGTCCTGACTTTC
CASRRGGGTGANVLTF
>-|TRBJ2-7|TRBV4-1|-
TGCGCCAGCAGCCAAGGACTCGGGCCAGGGCCCTACGAGCAGTACTTC
CASSQGLGPGPYEQYF
>-|TRBJ2-2|TRBV4-2|-
TGTGCCAGCAGCCAAGAAGCCCCTACCGGGGAGCTGTTTTTT
CASSQEAPTGELFF
>TRBD1|TRBJ2-7|TRBV15|few
TGTGCCACCAGCAGAGATCAGGGGGCAGGCGAGCAGTACTTC
CATSRDQGAGEQYF
>-|TRBJ2-1|TRBV14|-
TGTGCCAGCAGCCAAGATGCAGGGGGGAATCGCCATTACAATGAGCAGTTCTTC
CASSQDAGGNRHYNEQFF
>TRBD1|TRBJ1-5|TRBV7-2|-
TGTGCCAGCAGGGGACAGGGTCGCCAGCCCCAGCATTTT
CASRGQGRQPQHF
>TRBD1|TRBJ2-3|TRBV5-4|-
TGTGCCAGCAGCCAGAACAGGGGAACAGATACGCAGTATTTT
CASSQNRGTDTQYF
>TRBD1|TRBJ2-7|TRBV28|-
TGTGCCAGCAGAAGGATGGACAGGGCGTACGAGCAGTACTTC
CASRRMDRAYEQYF
>-|TRBJ2-5|TRBV19|-
TGTGCCAGCAAGGACAGATTAGGACAAGAGACCCAGTACTTC
CASKDRLGQETQYF
>-|TRBJ1-4|TRBV4-2|few
TGTGCCAGCAGCCAAAACAGTGTATGGGGTAAGCGGGAAAAACTGTTTTTT
CASSQNSVWGKREKLFF